Each of the 21 T cell receptor beta chains below was sequenced from the same sample in a study of yellow fever vaccine responses in identical twins. TCRdb fed the RT-PCR reads into MiXCR, producing one record per CDR3 protein. The sample has about 14,000 distinct CDR3 sequences, less than 85% seen once. The sample here was T cells from blood (PBMCs), unsorted or a sorted subset (not recorded which), taken before or after yellow fever vaccination (not recorded which). These receptors all come from a woman under 30 who received the yellow fever vaccine.

This clonotype showed up just a few times. The rearrangement links TRBV28 to TRBJ2-1; D is uncertain. The CDR3 is 12 amino acids. V was cut by 6 bases and J by 3 bases, with 6 bases left in between. The V gene's germline CDR1 is MDHEN and CDR2 SYDVKM. In nucleotides, the CDR3 is TGTGCCAGCAGCCGGCTCTACAATGAGCAGTTCTTC. Translation: CASSRLYNEQFF.

The V gene is TRBV7-6, the J gene TRBJ2-1; tentatively, D is TRBD1 (6 bases). Germline assignment: CDR1 SGHVS and CDR2 FNYEAQ. V lost 4 bases and J 6 bases, leaving 13 bases between the germline ends. This CDR3 is 14 amino acids long. In nucleotides, the CDR3 is TGTGCCAGCAGCTCCCAGACAGGACTCAATGAGCAGTTCTTC. Protein sequence: CASSSQTGLNEQFF.

The V and J genes are TRBV3-1 and TRBJ2-7; D tentatively reads TRBD1 or TRBD2 (6 bases each). The CDR3 covers 15 residues. The V gene lost 6 bases and the J gene lost 4 bases, with 19 bases spanning the gap. CDR1 is LGHDT and CDR2 is YNNKEL in the germline V gene (reference sequence). In DNA form, the CDR3 reads TGTGCCAGCAGTCGTTACAAGGGGGGCCGGTACGAGCAGTACTTC. Protein sequence: CASSRYKGGRYEQYF.

The chain uses TRBV15 and TRBJ1-6, with 7 bases that match TRBD1. V was clipped by 1 base and J by 7 bases; unmatched bases: 10. CDR1 LNHNV and CDR2 YYDKDF come from the germline V gene (reference sequence). The CDR3 contains 17 residues. The CDR3: CATSRGHRGSDNSPLHF. CDR3 nucleotide sequence: TGTGCCACCAGCAGAGGTCACAGGGGATCGGACAATTCACCCCTCCACTTT.

This chain joins TRBV14 and TRBJ2-1; D possibly corresponds to TRBD2 (5 bases). This CDR3 region has 16 residues. CDR1 is SGHDN and CDR2 is FVKESK in the germline V gene. Trimming shortened V by 2 bases and J by 5 bases, and 16 bases separated the two germline ends. This chain's CDR3 is CASSQIGRLPDNEQFF. CDR3 DNA: TGTGCCAGCAGCCAAATTGGGAGACTACCCGACAATGAGCAGTTCTTC.

V usage is TRBV18 and J usage is TRBJ2-6; no definite D call. Trimming shortened V by 7 bases and J by 0 bases, and 10 bases separated the two germline ends. The CDR3 loop spans 15 amino acids. Per the germline V gene, CDR1 is KGHSH and CDR2 is LQKENI. CDR3 loop: CASLGSPSGANVLTF. The CDR3 DNA reads TGTGCCAGCTTAGGATCACCCTCTGGGGCCAACGTCCTGACTTTC.

In its sample, this clonotype was seen a few times. The chain is built from TRBV11-3 and TRBJ2-3; D is ambiguous. Trimming took off 7 bases at V and 4 bases at J, with 6 bases between the two ends. The CDR3 is 11 amino acids. CDR1 SGHNT and CDR2 YENEEA come from the germline V gene. DNA of the CDR3: TGTGCCAGCACACTTGCAGATACGCAGTATTTT. As protein: CASTLADTQYF.

The genes are TRBV28 and TRBJ1-2, with 9 positions matching TRBD1. The CDR3 totals 14 residues. Germline CDR1 and CDR2: MDHEN and SYDVKM. The V and J ends lost 2 bases and 8 bases, in that order; junction bases with no gene match: 6. The CDR3 here is CASSLEQGARGYTF. CDR3 nucleotides: TGTGCCAGCAGTTTAGAACAGGGGGCGCGCGGCTACACCTTC.

The chain combines TRBV5-6 with TRBJ2-2; D not certain. This CDR3 spans 12 amino acids. The germline gives CDR1 SGHDT, CDR2 YYEEEE. Trimming removed 0 bases from V and 3 bases from J, with 0 bases in between. The CDR3 DNA is TGTGCCAGCAGCTTGGACACCGGGGAGCTGTTTTTT. Amino acid sequence: CASSLDTGELFF.

The J gene is TRBJ2-3, the V gene TRBV20-1; no definite D call. Trimming pared 0 bases from V and 3 bases from J, leaving 16 bases between. CDR3 length: 16 amino acids. Looked up from germline, CDR1 is DFQATT and CDR2 is SNEGSKA (reference sequence). The CDR3 coding sequence is TGCAGTGCTAGAGATCAAAGGCTAGTCCAGACAGATACGCAGTATTTT. Protein sequence: CSARDQRLVQTDTQYF.

This chain uses TRBV3-1 with TRBJ2-1, with unresolved D. The V gene's germline CDR1 is LGHDT and CDR2 YNNKEL (reference sequence). The CDR3 is 16 amino acids. Trimming removed 6 bases at V and 0 bases at J, with 15 bases between. The CDR3, as DNA: TGTGCCAGCAGTCCTCCTTTTCAGAGCTCCTACAATGAGCAGTTCTTC. This translates into CASSPPFQSSYNEQFF.

The chain joins TRBV28 to TRBJ2-1, with no clear D. Germline-derived CDR1 and CDR2 are MDHEN and SYDVKM. V lost 2 bases and J 3 bases, leaving 2 bases between the germline ends. The CDR3 is 12 amino acids. CDR3 loop: CASSLLYNEQFF. Written as DNA, the CDR3 is TGTGCCAGCAGTTTACTCTACAATGAGCAGTTCTTC.

The rearrangement joins TRBV18 to TRBJ2-5; D is perhaps TRBD2 (5 bases). Trimming pared 2 bases from V and 6 bases from J, leaving 16 bases between. The length of the CDR3 is 15 residues. Germline V lookup: CDR1 KGHSH, CDR2 LQKENI. CDR3 DNA sequence: TGTGCCAGCTCACCAATGGGGATTGGGGAGAAGACCCAGTACTTC. Translating gives CASSPMGIGEKTQYF.

The chain has TRBV29-1 and TRBJ1-1; 8 positions agree with TRBD1. V was pared by 0 bases and J by 5 bases, with 5 bases of the junction left unmatched. The CDR3 spans 14 residues. Germline assignment: CDR1 SQVTM and CDR2 ANQGSEA. Here the CDR3 reads CSVEDTGGDTEAFF. The CDR3, as DNA: TGCAGCGTTGAAGATACAGGGGGAGATACTGAAGCTTTCTTT.

The J gene is TRBJ2-5, the V gene TRBV27; no reliable D call. Germline assignment: CDR1 MNHEY and CDR2 SMNVEV (reference sequence). The CDR3 sequence is 13 residues long. Trimming shortened V by 5 bases and J by 5 bases, and 12 bases separated the two germline ends. This CDR3 is CASSPRLGETQYF. CDR3 coding DNA: TGTGCCAGCAGTCCTCGCTTGGGGGAGACCCAGTACTTC.

J is TRBJ1-1 and V is TRBV10-3; 8 positions agree with TRBD1. Per germline, CDR1 ENHRY and CDR2 SYGVKD. V was clipped by 3 bases and J by 5 bases; unmatched bases: 5. CDR3 length: 14 residues. The CDR3 loop is CAISDTGGKTEAFF. Written as DNA, the CDR3 is TGTGCCATCAGTGATACAGGGGGAAAAACTGAAGCTTTCTTT.

This sequence joins TRBV4-2 and TRBJ1-1, with TRBD1 as a possible D gene (6 bases). This CDR3 comprises 14 residues. The germline gives CDR1 LGHNA, CDR2 YNFKEQ. Trimming took off 6 bases at V and 5 bases at J, with 16 bases between the two ends. CDR3 bases: TGTGCCAGCAGACCGGGGGTAGGGGGAACTGAAGCTTTCTTT. This sequence encodes CASRPGVGGTEAFF.

This clonotype was recorded a few times. The chain couples TRBV2 to TRBJ1-2; D remains ambiguous. The CDR3 is 13 amino acids. With 2 bases removed from V and 2 bases from J, the gap between germline ends came to 6 bases. Germline V CDR1 and CDR2: SNHLY, FYNNEI. For the CDR3, the DNA is TGTGCCAGCAGTGAATCGGGAAACTATGGCTACACCTTC. This sequence encodes CASSESGNYGYTF.

V gene TRBV11-3 combines with J gene TRBJ2-1; 8 positions agree with TRBD1. This CDR3 is 17 amino acids long. Germline V gene lookup returns CDR1 SGHNT and CDR2 YENEEA. With 0 bases clipped from V and 6 bases from J, the junction kept 10 bases outside the gene matches. The CDR3 sequence is CASSLDPSQGAGNEQFF. CDR3 coding DNA: TGTGCCAGCAGCTTAGATCCATCGCAGGGGGCCGGCAATGAGCAGTTCTTC.

The rearrangement joins TRBV2 to TRBJ2-3; no firm D call. Germline loops: CDR1 SNHLY, CDR2 FYNNEI. The CDR3 totals 12 residues. V lost 9 bases to trimming and J lost 2 bases, with 9 bases between them. The CDR3 protein is CARQALTDTQYF. The CDR3 DNA reads TGTGCCAGGCAAGCCCTCACAGATACGCAGTATTTT.

This rearrangement joins TRBV7-2 to TRBJ1-1; D not certain. The V end lost 7 bases, the J end lost 2 bases, and 14 bases lay between the germline ends. The CDR3 totals 14 residues. In germline, CDR1 is SGHTA, CDR2 FQGNSA. The CDR3 bases are TGTGCCAGCACCCTCCCAGGTTTCAACACTGAAGCTTTCTTT. Protein product: CASTLPGFNTEAFF.